This T cell receptor (beta chain) emerged from a study of identical twins. This clonotype was recorded a few times. Its target is unknown. It is unclear where the CDR3 begins or ends on the DNA, so no DNA is shown, and the CDR3 is as TCRdb lists it. The CDR3 adds up to 15 amino acids, both ends counted. Germline CDR1 is MNHEY and CDR2 is SVGAGI. Study-wide results and caveats: Cord blood's abundant beta clonotypes had fewer insertions, unlike memory repertoires. Within beta out-of-frame sequences, the excess sharing observed between twins was weaker. Potential partial confounding of zero-insertion analyses by invariant MAIT and iNKT cells was noted.

A universal primer site came from template switching; cDNA carried unique molecular identifiers. TCRdb recomputed calls from the 5' RACE reads with MiXCR, one row per CDR3 protein. The data show about 550,000 distinct CDR3 sequences, 20% to 25% seen once. The sample also formed part of further work on yellow fever vaccine responses in identical twins.

The clonotype was recovered from a young woman in good health. The genes are TRBV6-5 and TRBJ2-7. The sequencing input was CD4+ T cells sorted from blood. The CDR3 region is CASSTSGWNSYEQYF.